Listed below are T cell receptor beta chains from one sample, sequenced in a study of a mutant IDH1 vaccine in newly diagnosed glioma. Clones were read by immunoSEQ multiplex PCR, and TCRdb kept only the in-frame ones, dropping some. In the table there are about 130,000 clones, 80% of which are singletons. These receptors are not linked to any known antigen. The sample was PBMCs, taken from a glioma patient whose treatment included an IDH1 peptide vaccine. The receptors shown here come from a man aged 40-50 years with glioma. Both conserved end residues are part of each CDR3. Fields, in order: CDR3 DNA, CDR3 protein, D gene, V gene, clone size, J gene. The D gene is left open where the match is weak. Only some rows state a clone size, as once, few, many or a class for expanded clones.

TGTGCCAGCAGCCAGCGACAGGGGGTAGATACGCAGTATTTT,CASSQRQGVDTQYF,TRBD1,TRBV14,-,TRBJ2-3
TGTGCCAGCAGCGGAAGAGGTGGGGGAGGCCAGCCCCAGCATTTT,CASSGRGGGGQPQHF,-,TRBV2,-,TRBJ1-5
TGTGCCAGCAGAGACAGGGGGGTCTACAATGAGCAGTTCTTC,CASRDRGVYNEQFF,TRBD1,TRBV2,-,TRBJ2-1
TGTGCCAGCAGCGTGGGACTAGCAGACTCCTACGAGCAGTACTTC,CASSVGLADSYEQYF,TRBD2,TRBV9,-,TRBJ2-7
TGTGCCTGGAGCCTAGGACACAAGGATTCACCCCTCCACTTT,CAWSLGHKDSPLHF,-,TRBV30,-,TRBJ1-6
TGTGCCAGCAGTGAACTAGCGGGGGGTAAATTGAAGACCGGGGAGCTGTTTTTT,CASSELAGGKLKTGELFF,TRBD2,TRBV2,once,TRBJ2-2
TGTGCCAGCTCACCTCTAGCGGGAGGGCCCGGGCATGAGCAGTTCTTC,CASSPLAGGPGHEQFF,TRBD2,TRBV18,once,TRBJ2-1
TGTGCCATCAGTCAAGGACAGGGGGCTGGAAACACCATATATTTT,CAISQGQGAGNTIYF,TRBD1,TRBV10-3,-,TRBJ1-3
TGTGCCTGGATGGGCGTTCGGACTAGCGGACCCTACGAGCAGTACTTC,CAWMGVRTSGPYEQYF,TRBD2,TRBV30,-,TRBJ2-7
TGTGCCAGCACGGACACAGATACGCAGTATTTT,CASTDTDTQYF,-,TRBV2,-,TRBJ2-3
TGTGCCAGCAGCTTCCGACAGGGGGCGCGCTACGAGCAGTACTTC,CASSFRQGARYEQYF,TRBD1,TRBV7-2,-,TRBJ2-7
TGTGCCAGCAGCCCCACAGTTGGTTTTCACACAGATACGCAGTATTTT,CASSPTVGFHTDTQYF,-,TRBV7-9,-,TRBJ2-3
TGTGCCAGCAGCCCCCGACAGGGGTCTGGGGCCAACGTCCTGACTTTC,CASSPRQGSGANVLTF,TRBD1,TRBV28,-,TRBJ2-6
TGTGCCAGCAGCCCGGGGTCAGATACGCAGTATTTT,CASSPGSDTQYF,-,TRBV11-3,-,TRBJ2-3
TGTGCCAGCAGACTGGCCCGGGAGCAGTTCTTC,CASRLAREQFF,-,TRBV2,-,TRBJ2-1
TGTGCCAGCAGCTTAACCCCGCGAGGAGGGAACACTGAAGCTTTCTTT,CASSLTPRGGNTEAFF,-,TRBV7-2,-,TRBJ1-1
TGCGCCAGCAGCTTGACAGCCCCAGATACGCAGTATTTT,CASSLTAPDTQYF,-,TRBV5-1,once,TRBJ2-3
TGTGCCAGCAGTTTAAACAGGGGCTACGAGCAGTACTTC,CASSLNRGYEQYF,TRBD1,TRBV27,-,TRBJ2-7
TGTGCCAGCAGTTCCCTTCCGGGGGTTTCCAAAAACATTCAGTACTTC,CASSSLPGVSKNIQYF,-,TRBV6-5,-,TRBJ2-4
TGTGCCAGCAGCTTGGGGTACCAGGGGCAAGAGACCCAGTACTTC,CASSLGYQGQETQYF,-,TRBV7-8,few,TRBJ2-5
TGTGCCAGCAGTTTATCGTCACTAGCACTGAACACCGGGGAGCTGTTTTTT,CASSLSSLALNTGELFF,-,TRBV27,-,TRBJ2-2
TGTGCCTGGAGACTAGCGGGAGGAGAGACCCAGTACTTC,CAWRLAGGETQYF,TRBD2,TRBV30,-,TRBJ2-5
TGTGCCAGCAGCTTAGCGCAAGAGCGGGGGAAGTTCTTC,CASSLAQERGKFF,TRBD2,TRBV7-6,once,TRBJ2-1
TGTGCCAGCAGGATTTCCGGGACAGGGACCTACGAGCAGTACTTC,CASRISGTGTYEQYF,TRBD1,TRBV6-5,-,TRBJ2-7
TGTGCCATCAGTGAAGTTTCCAAACTGAACACTGAAGCTTTCTTT,CAISEVSKLNTEAFF,-,TRBV10-3,-,TRBJ1-1
TGCGCCAGCAGCCAACACCGGGACAGGGTCTTTTCCAACAGGAACAATGAGCAGTTCTTC,CASSQHRDRVFSNRNNEQFF,TRBD1,TRBV4-3,-,TRBJ2-1
TGTGCCTGGAGTGTACGGGCAGGGGAGGGAGGCTACACCTTC,CAWSVRAGEGGYTF,-,TRBV30,-,TRBJ1-2
TGTGCCAGTAGTATTTTAACAGCTTCTGGAAACACCATATATTTT,CASSILTASGNTIYF,-,TRBV19,-,TRBJ1-3
TGCGCCAGCAGCCAGGACGGATACGAGCAGTACTTC,CASSQDGYEQYF,-,TRBV4-1,-,TRBJ2-7
TGTGCCTGGACCCCCCGGACAGGGGGTAGGGACGAGCAGTACTTC,CAWTPRTGGRDEQYF,TRBD1,TRBV30,-,TRBJ2-7
TGTGCCAGTAGTATCGGACAGGCTGCCCCATATGGCTACACCTTC,CASSIGQAAPYGYTF,TRBD1,TRBV19,-,TRBJ1-2
TGCGCCAGCACCTCCGGGACTAGCCCCGGGGAGCTGTTTTTT,CASTSGTSPGELFF,TRBD2,TRBV10-2,-,TRBJ2-2
TGTGCCAGCAGCCCCCTGGATGTAACATTGTGGGGACAGGGGGAGAACACTGAAGCTTTCTTT,CASSPLDVTLWGQGENTEAFF,TRBD1,TRBV4-2,-,TRBJ1-1
TGTGCCATCTCAGAAGGGACAACAACTAATGAAAAACTGTTTTTT,CAISEGTTTNEKLFF,-,TRBV10-3,-,TRBJ1-4
TGTGCCAGCTCACCCAAGTCAGTCCCGAACACTGAAGCTTTCTTT,CASSPKSVPNTEAFF,-,TRBV18,-,TRBJ1-1
TGTGCCATCAGTGAGTCGACAGGGAAGTTAAACGGCTACACCTTC,CAISESTGKLNGYTF,TRBD1,TRBV10-3,-,TRBJ1-2
TGTGCCAGCAGTCCAGGACTAGCGGCCTACGAGCAGTACTTC,CASSPGLAAYEQYF,TRBD2,TRBV4-2,-,TRBJ2-7